The T cell receptor beta chain under discussion was sequenced for a study of shared clonotypes between healthy human individuals. Clones were read by immunoSEQ multiplex PCR, and TCRdb kept only the in-frame ones, dropping some. The top ten hold approximately 1.5% of the sample, which has some 1 million clones, 65% to 80% seen once. The V gene end was trimmed by 1 base and the J gene end by 9 bases; junction bases not matched to a gene: 10. The CDR3 has 16 residues. Germline assignment: CDR1 MNHNY and CDR2 SVGAGI (reference sequence). The TCR was taken from a man between 18 and 35 years old in good health. The sample comprised memory CD4+ T cells sorted from blood. Subset denoted: CD45RA-negative fraction. The chain recombines TRBV6-6 with TRBJ2-1, with 9 bases fitting TRBD1. CDR3 residues: CASSYFGTGSRSEQFF. The DNA for the CDR3 is TGTGCCAGCAGTTACTTCGGGACAGGGTCACGTTCTGAGCAGTTCTTC.